This is a list of T cell receptor beta chains from one sample in a study of human CD8 memory T cell subsets. TCRdb reprocessed the 5' RACE reads, keeping one entry per CDR3 protein, no DNA. This sample's table has almost 5,500 distinct CDR3 sequences. Material: CD8+ effector memory T cells (TEM) sorted from PBMCs. The receptor set was obtained from a human donor in good health. CDR3s include the opening cysteine and the closing phenylalanine or tryptophan. Clone size is shown for a subset of rows, as once, few, many or a class of expanded clone.

j_call v_call clone_size cdr3_aa
TRBJ2-7 TRBV5-5 NA CASSLGTYEQYF
TRBJ2-1 TRBV3-1 NA CASSPQGAFYNEQFF
TRBJ2-7 TRBV4-1 medium-sized CASSQDIGGSTYEQYF
TRBJ2-7 TRBV20-1 medium-sized CSAIHPEGYEQYF
TRBJ2-1 TRBV11-2 medium-sized CASSAKGDEQFF
TRBJ2-7 TRBV2 NA CASSERREAGEQYF
TRBJ2-5 TRBV5-1 NA CASSLTSGKPGETQYF
TRBJ1-3 TRBV24-1 NA CATQGTGNTIYF
TRBJ2-7 TRBV11-3 NA CASSLYGYEQYF
TRBJ2-1 TRBV7-3 medium-sized CASSFGLGNEQFF
TRBJ1-5 TRBV10-3 NA CAIRTENQPQHF
TRBJ2-5 TRBV5-1 NA CASSSEALAGLQETQYF
TRBJ2-1 TRBV2 NA CASSEAGESNNEQFF
TRBJ2-4 TRBV28 NA CASSPGLAGGINIQYF
TRBJ2-5 TRBV12-3/TRBV12-4 NA CASELAGGETQYF
TRBJ1-3 TRBV20-1 medium-sized CSARGDRSSGNTIYF
TRBJ2-1 TRBV5-1 NA CASSLDTRSGSYNEQFF
TRBJ2-7 TRBV29-1 NA CSVDSGDEQYF
TRBJ2-1 TRBV6-1 NA CASDWRGTYNEQFF
TRBJ1-1 TRBV15 NA CATSRDYSGLAFF
TRBJ2-5 TRBV4-1 NA CASSVWGGETQYF
TRBJ2-3 TRBV29-1 medium-sized CSVEMFLARLLDTQYF
TRBJ2-2 TRBV7-4 medium-sized CASSPSWDGSNTGELFF
TRBJ2-5 TRBV7-2 NA CASSEPGVWETQYF
TRBJ2-7 TRBV3-1 large CASSLGNTYEQYF
TRBJ1-2 TRBV5-1 medium-sized CASSLEQVNYGYTF
TRBJ2-7 TRBV7-9 medium-sized CASSSPSTGASYEQYF
TRBJ2-5 TRBV6-2/TRBV6-3 NA CASEPAGETQYF
TRBJ1-1 TRBV7-6 NA CASSSRAFSIATEAFF
TRBJ2-1 TRBV7-9 NA CAIPSREGYNEQFF
TRBJ2-3 TRBV20-1 medium-sized CSARTLAGGYTQYF
TRBJ2-3 TRBV5-8 NA CASSPGPWSTDTQYF
TRBJ2-7 TRBV24-1 NA CATSDSYEQYF
TRBJ2-3 TRBV6-6 NA CASSYSDSTDTQYF
TRBJ1-2 TRBV7-9 NA CASSLPRDRGTNYGYTF
TRBJ2-7 TRBV7-9 NA CASSPVDYEQYF
TRBJ2-3 TRBV20-1 NA CSARRDGKEADTQYF
TRBJ2-2 TRBV12-3/TRBV12-4 NA CASSLRESGELFF
TRBJ2-3 TRBV12-3/TRBV12-4 NA CASSYTSGRTDTQYF
TRBJ1-2 TRBV2 NA CASTDSRYGYTF
TRBJ2-5 TRBV4-1 NA CASSQSRGTQETQYF
TRBJ2-1 TRBV11-3 NA CASIDGGNINEQFF
TRBJ1-5 TRBV19 NA CATKPGGSNQPQHF
TRBJ1-2 TRBV11-1 NA CASSLGTGGFYTF
TRBJ1-2 TRBV28 NA CASTLGQPSYGYTF
TRBJ1-3 TRBV4-1 NA CASSPGTGSGNTIYF
TRBJ2-1 TRBV19 NA CASRSETYNEQFF
TRBJ2-2 TRBV7-3 NA CASSLTPTNTGELFF
TRBJ2-3 TRBV24-1 medium-sized CATAGETAQYF
TRBJ2-1 TRBV28 NA CASSFSRGEQFF
TRBJ2-7 TRBV13 medium-sized CASSPGTGNYEQYF
TRBJ1-3 TRBV6-1 NA CASSDEQGAGGNTIYF